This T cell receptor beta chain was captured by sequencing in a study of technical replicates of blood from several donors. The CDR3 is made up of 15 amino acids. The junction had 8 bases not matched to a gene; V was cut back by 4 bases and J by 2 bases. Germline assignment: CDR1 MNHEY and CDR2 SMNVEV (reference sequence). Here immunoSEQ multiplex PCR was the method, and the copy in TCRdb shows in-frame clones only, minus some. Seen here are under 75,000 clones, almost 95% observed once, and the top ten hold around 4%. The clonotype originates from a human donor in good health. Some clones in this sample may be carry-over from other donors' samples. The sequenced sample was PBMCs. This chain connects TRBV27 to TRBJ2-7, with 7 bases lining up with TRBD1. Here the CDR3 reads CASSYSGTATYEQYF. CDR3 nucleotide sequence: TGTGCCAGCAGTTATTCCGGGACAGCAACCTACGAGCAGTACTTC.